A selection of T cell receptor beta chains follows, all from one sample in a study of cytomegalovirus exposure and HLA in healthy donors. Produced via immunoSEQ multiplex PCR; TCRdb's table is partial and in-frame only. This sample has around 190,000 clones, with roughly 87% found just once. Sequencing was performed on PBMCs. The receptor source for this set is a woman aged 45-65 years in good health and CMV-seronegative. Both conserved end residues are part of each CDR3. D genes are given only for firm matches. Only part of the rows carry a size: once, few, many, or a class if the clone is expanded.

clone_size	v_call	d_call	j_call	cdr3_length	cdr3_nt	cdr3_aa
-	TRBV21-1	-	TRBJ2-4	19	TGTGCCAGCAGTGTAACGGCGCAGGTCGTTCCCCTAGCCAAAAACATTCAGTACTTC	CASSVTAQVVPLAKNIQYF
-	TRBV6-1	-	TRBJ2-7	13	TGTGCCAGCAGTGACCCCGTCCCCGGCGAGCAGTACTTC	CASSDPVPGEQYF
-	TRBV5-4	TRBD1	TRBJ1-1	19	TGTGCCAGCAGCTCCCCTTCCGCGGACAGGGGGCGTCCCGACACTGAAGCTTTCTTT	CASSSPSADRGRPDTEAFF
-	TRBV5-1	TRBD1	TRBJ1-6	13	TGCGCCAGCACAGGGGGCGAGAATTCACCCCTCCACTTT	CASTGGENSPLHF
-	TRBV11-2	-	TRBJ1-2	16	TGTGCCAGCAGCCAAGCAGTCCCTACTAGGGACTATGGCTACACCTTC	CASSQAVPTRDYGYTF
-	TRBV7-6	-	TRBJ1-1	16	TGTGCCAGCAGACCGGGGCGGGGGTCCCTGAACACTGAAGCTTTCTTT	CASRPGRGSLNTEAFF
-	TRBV12-5	-	TRBJ2-5	13	TGTGCTAGTGGTTTGTCGGGGGAAGAGACCCAGTACTTC	CASGLSGEETQYF
-	TRBV7-9	-	TRBJ1-1	14	TGTGCCAGCAGCTTAGGCACAGCCAACACTGAAGCTTTCTTT	CASSLGTANTEAFF
-	TRBV6-1	TRBD1	TRBJ2-1	13	TGTGCCAGCAGGGGCACAGGGGGCGATGAGCAGTTCTTC	CASRGTGGDEQFF
-	TRBV5-4	-	TRBJ2-7	15	TGTGCCAGCAGCGCTCAGGGGTTTGGACGCTACGAGCAGTACTTC	CASSAQGFGRYEQYF
-	TRBV7-2	-	TRBJ1-5	15	TGTGCCAGCAGCCATGACAGGACCGTCCCATGGCCCCAGCATTTT	CASSHDRTVPWPQHF
once	TRBV5-1	-	TRBJ2-3	13	TGCGCCAGCACCCTACAGGGCACAGATACGCAGTATTTT	CASTLQGTDTQYF
-	TRBV21-1	-	TRBJ1-2	14	TGTGCCAGCAGCAAGCGCGGGACAGTGTATGGCTACACCTTC	CASSKRGTVYGYTF
-	TRBV7-4	-	TRBJ2-7	14	TGTGCCAGCAGCTCCCTCACACCCTCCTACGAGCAGTACTTC	CASSSLTPSYEQYF
-	TRBV7-2	-	TRBJ2-5	13	TGTGCCTGCACTTCCGGGGGCCAAGAGACCCAGTACTTC	CACTSGGQETQYF
-	TRBV27	-	TRBJ2-7	14	TGTGCCAGCAGTTTTGTGTCGGGTACCTACGAGCAGTACTTC	CASSFVSGTYEQYF
-	TRBV23-1	-	TRBJ1-5	16	TGCGCCAGCAGTCACAACCGGGCGCGGGGAGATCAGCCCCAGCATTTT	CASSHNRARGDQPQHF
-	TRBV7-9	TRBD2	TRBJ2-7	15	TGTGCCAGCAGCTTAGGACTAGCTGAGACCTACGAGCAGTACTTC	CASSLGLAETYEQYF
-	TRBV28	-	TRBJ1-2	12	TGTGCCAGCAGTTTTTCGTCCTATGGCTACACCTTC	CASSFSSYGYTF
-	TRBV11-3	-	TRBJ2-2	16	TGTGCCAGCAGCTTAGAAACTGCAGGGGCGACCGGGGAGCTGTTTTTT	CASSLETAGATGELFF
-	TRBV4-3	-	TRBJ2-2	16	TGCGCCAGCAGCCAAGTGGGGGGGCCATGGACCGGGGAGCTGTTTTTT	CASSQVGGPWTGELFF
-	TRBV4-1	-	TRBJ2-3	17	TGCGCCAGCAGCCGGACCGGGCCCCCTAACAGGACAGATACGCAGTATTTT	CASSRTGPPNRTDTQYF
-	TRBV4-1	TRBD1	TRBJ2-3	15	TGCGCCAGCAGCCAACCGACAGGGCGCACAGATACGCAGTATTTT	CASSQPTGRTDTQYF
-	TRBV4-3	-	TRBJ2-5	15	TGCGCCAGCAGCCAAGATCTTTCAGGGGTTGAGACCCAGTACTTC	CASSQDLSGVETQYF
-	TRBV5-1	-	TRBJ2-7	16	TGCGCCAGCAGCTTGGCGGGTCGGGGAGCGGCCGGCGAGCAGTACTTC	CASSLAGRGAAGEQYF
-	TRBV28	TRBD1	TRBJ1-1	14	TGTGCCAGCACGGACCCAAGGGGGCACAGTGAAGCTTTCTTT	CASTDPRGHSEAFF
-	TRBV15	-	TRBJ2-7	12	TGTGCCACCAGCAGAGATATCCAGGAGCAGTACTTC	CATSRDIQEQYF
-	TRBV19	-	TRBJ2-1	13	TGTGCCAGTAGACTACATAGCGACAATGAGCAGTTCTTC	CASRLHSDNEQFF
-	TRBV10-3	-	TRBJ2-6	15	TGTGCCATCAGTGAGTCGGCCTCTGGGGCCAACGTCCTGACTTTC	CAISESASGANVLTF
-	TRBV11-2	-	TRBJ2-7	14	TGTGCCAGCAGCTCAACTGGTAGCTCCTACGAGCAGTACTTC	CASSSTGSSYEQYF
-	TRBV29-1	-	TRBJ2-5	12	TGCAGCGTTCGGCTTCTCTCCGAGGGCCAGTACTTC	CSVRLLSEGQYF
-	TRBV6-4	-	TRBJ2-1	13	TGTGCCAGCAGTGGAGGGGCGGGATATGAGCAGTTCTTC	CASSGGAGYEQFF
-	TRBV23-1	-	TRBJ2-7	9	TGCGCCAGCACGGACGAGCAGTACTTC	CASTDEQYF
-	TRBV2	-	TRBJ2-7	14	TGTGCCAGCAGTGACCGCCGGGGGACCTACGAGCAGTACTTC	CASSDRRGTYEQYF
-	TRBV28	TRBD2	TRBJ2-1	15	TGTGCCAGCAGCCAAAGCGGGAGGGCCTACAATGAGCAGTTCTTC	CASSQSGRAYNEQFF
-	TRBV7-9	TRBD1	TRBJ2-5	13	TGTGCCACCACAGGGGGCTCGAGAGAGACCCAGTACTTC	CATTGGSRETQYF
-	TRBV25-1	TRBD1	TRBJ2-7	15	TGTGCCAGCAGTGAAGGGACAGGAGTATCCTACGAGCAGTACTTC	CASSEGTGVSYEQYF
-	TRBV11-2	TRBD2	TRBJ2-5	15	TGTGCCAGCAGCTTACGAGCGGGGTCCCAAGAGACCCAGTACTTC	CASSLRAGSQETQYF
once	TRBV28	-	TRBJ1-1	14	TGTGCCAGCAGTCCTCCCCGGACAGACCGCGAGGCTTTCTTT	CASSPPRTDREAFF
-	TRBV19	-	TRBJ1-2	15	TGTGCCAGTGCTAATAACCCCGGAGAGTGGCGTGGCTACACCTTC	CASANNPGEWRGYTF